This note documents a single T cell receptor (beta chain) sequence. Antigen: not known. Germline CDR1 is MNHEY and CDR2 is SVGEGT. Trimming stripped 2 bases from V and 2 bases from J, with 13 bases between. This CDR3 contains 15 residues. Each CDR3 protein is one row after TCRdb ran MiXCR on the RT-PCR reads. The table shows 750,000 to 850,000 distinct CDR3 sequences, with about a fifth occurring only once. The record originates from a study of response to subunit inactivated influenza vaccine. Broader study findings: Each seasonal influenza vaccination recruits few new T cells, the authors suggested.

The sample here was PBMCs from blood, taken approximately 5 days after vaccination. The chain uses TRBV6-2 or TRBV6-3 and TRBJ2-7; the D call may be TRBD1 or TRBD2 (5 bases each). This receptor was taken from a man aged 45-65 years who received an inactivated influenza vaccine. The CDR3 region is CASSYIGTVTYEQYF. CDR3 in DNA: TGTGCCAGCAGTTACATTGGGACGGTTACCTACGAGCAGTACTTC.